This T cell receptor (beta chain) comes out of a study of blood T cells in healthy people across ages. Study-wide results and caveats: Long-lived and aged donors differed, with more naive CD4+ cells and higher diversity in the long-lived.

Many counts were recorded for this clonotype. Its antigen is as yet unknown. The length of the CDR3 is 15 residues. The second PCR ran about 6 to 12 cycles with a sample-barcoded 5' primer and J-beta primers. TCRdb reprocessed the 5' RACE reads with MiXCR, giving one entry per CDR3 protein. Of around 1,700,000 distinct CDR3 sequences listed, roughly 30% are singletons. Total RNA amounts of at least 6 micrograms were extracted per sample. The chain combines TRBV21-1 with TRBJ2-6; TRBD1 is the table's D call, not checked against the DNA. TRBV21-1 is deemed a pseudogene. The sequencing sample was made of blood. The sequence was obtained from a woman aged 25-40 years in good health. The CDR3 bases are TGTGCCAGCAGCAATCGAGGCTCTGGGGCCAACGTCCTGACTTTC. Its translation is CASSNRGSGANVLTF.